This TCR beta chain emerged from a study of T cells after somatic rescue of genetic block (dated by TCRdb to the early 2020s). For the wider study: What the study looked at was long-term robustness, specifically in a T-cell system that came about through somatic rescue of a genetic block in T-cell development.

Worth noting for this clone: The target of this receptor is not known. No much larger clone exists at a distance of one base, and base qualities are not known.

According to the germline V gene (reference sequence), CDR1 reads MNHEY and CDR2 reads SMNVEV. Counted from cysteine to phenylalanine, this CDR3 has 15 amino acids. The only DNA kept is the CDR3, 45 bases in frame from the first base. The junction carries 9 bases between V and J, which are trimmed by 3 bases and 0 bases respectively. Libraries were made using the immunoSEQ multiplex PCR assay. TCRdb limited this immuneACCESS table to in-frame rearrangements with V and J called. A share of clones is missing; checked studies link under half to unresolved V genes, and the rest is unexplained. For this sample there are under 150,000 clones; around 90% appear just once. The ten most abundant clones make up approximately 1.4% of the sample.

This receptor was obtained from a woman between 18 and 29 years old. Rearrangement joined TRBV27 to TRBJ2-1; the D element might be TRBD1 or TRBD2, as each aligns at 5 bases. Sample: peripheral blood mononuclear cells (PBMCs). The sequenced DNA: TGTGCCAGCAGTTTGGGGACGGCCTCCTACAATGAGCAGTTCTTC. The encoded protein is CASSLGTASYNEQFF.